Each of the 13 T cell receptor beta chains below was sequenced from the same sample in a study of T cell repertoires in cytomegalovirus infection. TCRdb passed the reads through MiXCR, listing each CDR3 protein once. In the table there are around 530,000 distinct CDR3 sequences, about 30% of which are singletons. The sequencing input was PBMCs. The receptors derive from a human donor in good health (CMV status not recorded). Some clones in this sample may be carry-over from other donors' samples.

The chain carries TRBV19 and TRBJ2-5; 8 nucleotides line up with TRBD2. The V segment lost 3 bases and the J segment 5 bases; nucleotides outside the gene matches: 11. CDR1 and CDR2 from the germline V gene are LNHDA and SQIVND (reference sequence). This CDR3 contains 16 residues. CDR3 nucleotides: TGTGCCAGTAGTATGACCAGCGGGAGCTTTAGGGAGACCCAGTACTTC. Its translation is CASSMTSGSFRETQYF.

Ten or more counts support this clonotype. This sequence joins TRBV6-5 and TRBJ1-4, with a possible D match to TRBD1 (5 bases). Trimming cost V 2 bases and J 6 bases, with 16 bases left between them. The CDR3 loop spans 16 amino acids. The V gene's germline CDR1 is MNHEY and CDR2 SVGAGI. In DNA, the CDR3 is TGTGCCAGCAGTTACGGTCCGACAGACTACTATGAAAAACTGTTTTTT. This gives the protein CASSYGPTDYYEKLFF.

This clonotype has at least ten counts. The chain recombines TRBV11-2 with TRBJ2-1; no firm D call. V lost 5 bases and J 8 bases, leaving 13 bases between the germline ends. There are 13 residues in the CDR3. Looked up from germline, CDR1 is SGHAT and CDR2 is FQNNGV. CDR3 nucleotides: TGTGCCAGCAGCCCAGCTGGTAGGGATGAGCAGTTCTTC. Its protein is CASSPAGRDEQFF.

The chain recombines TRBV6-5 with TRBJ2-7; D not certain. The CDR3 covers 14 residues. Trimming left V 2 bases short and J 0 bases short, with 8 bases between. Germline assignment: CDR1 MNHEY and CDR2 SVGAGI. The CDR3, as DNA: TGTGCCAGCAGTTACAGTTACGACTCCTACGAGCAGTACGTC. Its translation: CASSYSYDSYEQYV.

The chain joins TRBV10-3 to TRBJ2-3; perhaps TRBD2 as D (5 bases). Trimming cost V 6 bases and J 4 bases, with 14 bases left between them. This CDR3 has 14 residues. Germline CDR1 is ENHRY and CDR2 is SYGVKD. CDR3 sequence reads: CAIRDSRAADTQYF. In DNA form, the CDR3 reads TGTGCCATCAGGGACTCCCGAGCGGCAGATACGCAGTATTTT.

In its sample, this clonotype was seen a few times. This chain links TRBV28 with TRBJ1-1; TRBD1 matches at 10 bases. Trimming cost V 1 base and J 3 bases; bases outside gene matches: 5. Per germline, CDR1 MDHEN and CDR2 SYDVKM. This CDR3 spans 16 amino acids. CDR3 sequence: CASSLFPDRGHTEAFF. CDR3 bases: TGTGCCAGCAGTTTATTTCCCGACAGGGGGCACACTGAAGCTTTCTTT.

This clonotype appeared a few times. This chain uses TRBV6-2 or TRBV6-3 with TRBJ2-7; the D gene is possibly TRBD1 (6 bases). V dropped 2 bases and J dropped 2 bases, with 7 bases sitting between them. Per the germline V gene, CDR1 is MNHEY and CDR2 is SVGEGT. This CDR3 region has 13 residues. This CDR3 reads CASSYGDTYEQYV. The CDR3 bases are TGTGCCAGCAGTTACGGGGACACCTACGAGCAGTACGTC.

The chain joins TRBV12-3 or TRBV12-4 to TRBJ1-1; D is ambiguous. The CDR3 runs 12 residues. Between the trimmed V and J ends, which lost 6 bases and 3 bases, there was a span of 8 bases. The CDR3 coding sequence is TGTGCCAGCAGCCGACGGTACACTGAAGCTTTCTTT. Its translation is CASSRRYTEAFF.

The rearrangement uses TRBV27 and TRBJ2-5; 10 bases agree with TRBD2. Trimming removed 1 base from V and 4 bases from J; junction bases left unmatched: 6. Germline CDR1 reads MNHEY; CDR2 reads SMNVEV (reference sequence). The CDR3 sequence is 16 residues long. Here the CDR3 reads CASSLYLAGGRETQYF. In DNA, the CDR3 is TGTGCCAGCAGTTTATACTTAGCGGGAGGACGAGAGACCCAGTACTTC.

With respect to this clonotype: This may be a read error: a much more frequent sequence differs by one nucleotide. The chain couples TRBV7-3 to TRBJ2-5; D not resolved. In germline, CDR1 is SGHTA, CDR2 FQGTGA. V was cut by 5 bases and J by 1 base, with 8 bases left in between. The CDR3 length is 13 residues. CDR3: CASSVTPQETQYF. The CDR3 nucleotides are TGTGCCAGCAGCGTGACACCCCAAGAGACCCAGTACTTC.

This clonotype occurred many times. V gene TRBV7-2 combines with J gene TRBJ1-5; D gene uncertain. In germline, CDR1 is SGHTA, CDR2 FQGNSA. Trimming removed 2 bases at V and 4 bases at J, with 9 bases between. CDR3 length: 14 residues. This CDR3 is CASSLIGGNQPQHF. DNA of the CDR3: TGTGCCAGCAGCTTAATCGGCGGAAATCAGCCCCAGCATTTT.

J is TRBJ2-2 and V is TRBV7-2, with no clear D. The V end lost 1 base, the J end lost 7 bases, and 13 bases lay between the germline ends. The V gene's germline CDR1 is SGHTA and CDR2 FQGNSA. The CDR3 contains 15 residues. This CDR3 is CASSLVSPGIGELFF. CDR3 in DNA: TGTGCCAGCAGCTTAGTCAGCCCTGGCATCGGGGAGCTGTTTTTT.

At least ten counts were recorded for this clonotype. The chain combines TRBV7-8 with TRBJ1-2; D call uncertain. CDR1 SGHVS and CDR2 FQNEAQ come from the germline V gene. The length of the CDR3 is 15 residues. The V and J ends lost 6 bases and 8 bases respectively, with 22 bases between them. CDR3 in DNA: TGTGCCAGCAGACAACGGGGAGGACCCATGTCAGGCTACACCTTC. Amino acids: CASRQRGGPMSGYTF.